The clone carrying this T cell receptor (beta chain) was found a few times. Its antigen remains unknown. The data were taken from a study of cytomegalovirus exposure and HLA in healthy donors. Donors in the study were healthy people who gave bone marrow. Study-wide results and caveats: Association of a missense DCLRE1C variant with TCR beta V- and J-gene trimming was reported in a later analysis. Researchers reportedly found TCR beta sequences accurately predicted most subjects' HLA-A and HLA-B alleles.

Amplification used 60 Vbeta primers and 13 Jbeta primers. Clones were read by immunoSEQ multiplex PCR, and TCRdb kept only the in-frame ones, dropping some. The repertoire holds 200,000 or so clones, with 82% as singletons. Germline CDR1 is ENHRY and CDR2 is SYGVKD. Trimming took 6 bases from V and 5 from J; bases not matched to a gene: 7. The CDR3 runs 14 residues. The sequenced sample was PBMCs. The TCR comes from a woman aged 35 to 49 in good health and CMV-seronegative. The chain combines TRBV10-3 with TRBJ2-7; 10 bases are a match to TRBD2. This chain's CDR3 is CAIRTASGSDEQYF. For the CDR3, the DNA is TGTGCCATCAGGACCGCTAGCGGGAGCGACGAGCAGTACTTC.